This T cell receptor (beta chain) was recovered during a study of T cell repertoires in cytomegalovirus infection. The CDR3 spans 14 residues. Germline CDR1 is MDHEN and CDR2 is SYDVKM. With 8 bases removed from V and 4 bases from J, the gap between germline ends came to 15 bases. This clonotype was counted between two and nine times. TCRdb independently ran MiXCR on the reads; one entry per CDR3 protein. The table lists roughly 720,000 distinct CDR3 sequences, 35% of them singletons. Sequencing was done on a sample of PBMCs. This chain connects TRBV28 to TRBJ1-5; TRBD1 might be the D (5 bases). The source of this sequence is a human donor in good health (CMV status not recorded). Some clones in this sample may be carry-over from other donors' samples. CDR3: CASGGISRNQPQHF. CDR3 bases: TGTGCCAGCGGGGGTATTAGCCGGAATCAGCCCCAGCATTTT.